The T cell receptor (beta chain) under discussion was sequenced for a study of regulatory T cells in long-lasting Graves disease. Points from the study as a whole: Few sampled subjects may have lowered accuracy.

Described time point: persistent/refractory GD, antithyroid drugs over 5 years with positive TRAb. Generation of the TCR library employed RNA extracted from PBMCs. This CDR3 comprises 14 residues. The germline V gene encodes CDR1 MDHEN and CDR2 SYDVKM. Both iRepertoire HTBI primers and Arm-PCR of CDR3 regions were used to build the TCR beta libraries. From the multiplex PCR reads, TCRdb called clonotypes with MiXCR, one entry per CDR3 protein. The profile shows about 460,000 distinct CDR3 sequences, approximately 22% of them singletons. About this clonotype: Antigen specificity is unknown. Possible read error: a much larger clone is one base away.

Sample: peripheral blood mononuclear cells (PBMCs), taken when the disease was refractory, from a patient treated with antithyroid drugs. This TCR came from a female donor with Graves disease. The rearrangement uses TRBV28 and TRBJ1-1; D may be TRBD1 (6 bases). The CDR3 spells CASSRPGANIEAFF. As DNA, the CDR3 is TGTGCCAGCAGTCGACCGGGGGCCAACATTGAAGCTTTCTTT.